These 17 T cell receptor beta chains were sequenced from one sample in a study of T cells after posttransplantation cyclophosphamide. Only in-frame clones appear in the TCRdb table, and some are missing; sequencing was by immunoSEQ multiplex PCR. The data list some 8,100 clones, none observed once; more than 9% falls to the top ten. Busulfan-fludarabine conditioning, marrow transplant, and cyclophosphamide on days +3 and +4 were administered. Specimen: PBMCs, collected after allogeneic stem cell transplant with posttransplant cyclophosphamide. These receptors came from a female patient between 50 and 59 years old who received an allogeneic stem cell transplant from a related donor, was CMV-positive, and had no GVHD. Some T cells may possibly be graft donor cells.

This clone was picked up many times. This chain links TRBV12-3 or TRBV12-4 with TRBJ1-2, with D unclear. Trimming left V 5 bases short and J 5 bases short, with 12 bases between. The CDR3 spans 13 residues. CDR3 coding DNA: TGTGCCAGCAGTCCCGGACTGCTTTATGGCTACACCTTC. Translated: CASSPGLLYGYTF.

By sample share, this clone is medium-sized. The V call is TRBV14, the J call TRBJ1-4, with 9 bases that match TRBD1. V was pared by 4 bases and J by 7 bases, with 10 bases of the junction left unmatched. The CDR3 spans 16 residues. Germline lookup yields CDR1 SGHDN and CDR2 FVKESK. The CDR3 is CASSPTRGTGSEKLFF. CDR3 DNA: TGTGCCAGCAGCCCTACCCGTGGGACAGGGAGTGAAAAACTGTTTTTT. The complete variable domain, with remaining parts taken from reference TRBV14 and TRBJ1-4, reads EAGVTQFPSHSVIEKGQTVTLRCDPISGHDNLYWYRRVMGKEIKFLLHFVKESKQDESGMPNNRFLAERTGGTYSTLKVQPAELEDSGVYFCASSPTRGTGSEKLFFGSGTQLSVL.

In its sample, this clone was seen many times. This chain connects TRBV7-8 to TRBJ1-5, with 7 bases aligning to TRBD1. The CDR3 spans 16 residues. Trimming took 1 base from V and 5 from J; bases not matched to a gene: 8. Germline V gene sequence: CDR1 SGHVS, CDR2 FQNEAQ. The CDR3 coding sequence is TGTGCCAGCAGCTTAGAAGGGGGCAGGCGGCATCAGCCCCAGCATTTT. Encoded protein: CASSLEGGRRHQPQHF.

In this sample, this clone is medium-sized. The genes are TRBV4-3 and TRBJ2-7; D is possibly TRBD2 (6 bases). The V gene's germline CDR1 is LGHNA and CDR2 YSLEER. The CDR3 covers 14 residues. Trimming took off 5 bases at V and 3 bases at J, with 14 bases between the two ends. The DNA of the CDR3 is TGCGCCAGCAGCGCGGGACTCGGTAACTACGAGCAGTACTTC. This codes for CASSAGLGNYEQYF.

This clone rates as medium-sized. The CDR3 loop reads CASETRMNTEAFF. The DNA for the CDR3 is TGTGCCAGCGAGACACGTATGAACACTGAAGCTTTCTTT. This chain joins TRBV6-2 or TRBV6-3 and TRBJ1-1; D not certain. The germline CDR1 and CDR2 sequences are MNHEY and SVGEGT. V was trimmed by 8 bases and J by 0 bases, leaving 10 bases between them. The CDR3 is made up of 13 amino acids.

This clone was detected ten times or more. The rearrangement joins TRBV24-1 to TRBJ2-2; TRBD2 matches 7 bases. Germline V gene lookup returns CDR1 KGHDR and CDR2 SFDVKD. V lost 1 base to trimming and J lost 7 bases; unmatched junction nucleotides: 8. The CDR3 totals 16 residues. The CDR3 sequence: CATSDFAAGARGELFF. The CDR3 coding sequence is TGTGCCACCAGTGATTTTGCGGCGGGAGCGCGCGGGGAGCTGTTTTTT.

In its sample, this clone was seen many times. The chain links TRBV19 to TRBJ2-2; TRBD1 agrees at 12 bases. Per germline, CDR1 LNHDA and CDR2 SQIVND (reference sequence). The V and J ends lost 6 bases and 7 bases, in that order; junction bases with no gene match: 15. The CDR3 sequence is 18 residues long. DNA of the CDR3: TGTGCCAGTAGAGGGGCTCCGGGACAGGGGGCGCAGGGCGGGGAGCTGTTTTTT. Protein product: CASRGAPGQGAQGGELFF.

This clone was detected ten times or more. As DNA, the CDR3 is TGTGCCAGTAGTAGGAGGGGCCGCTACGAGCAGTACTTC. Translated: CASSRRGRYEQYF. This chain connects TRBV19 to TRBJ2-7, with D perhaps matching TRBD2 (6 bases). The germline CDR1 and CDR2 sequences are LNHDA and SQIVND (reference sequence). With 4 bases removed from V and 3 bases from J, the gap between germline ends came to 10 bases. The CDR3 length is 13 residues.

This clone was picked up many times. This chain connects TRBV11-3 to TRBJ2-6; 7 bases align to TRBD1. J lost 0 bases, V lost 2 bases, and 10 bases had no gene match. CDR3 size: 19 residues. Per the germline V gene, CDR1 is SGHNT and CDR2 is YENEEA. The CDR3 region is CASSLSKMGQTSGANVLTF. For the CDR3, the DNA is TGTGCCAGCAGCTTATCTAAGATGGGACAGACCTCTGGGGCCAACGTCCTGACTTTC.

By sample share, this clone is medium-sized. This sequence joins TRBV10-1 and TRBJ1-1; 7 bases are a match to TRBD1. V gave up 4 bases and J gave up 3 bases; unmatched junction bases: 2. Germline V lookup: CDR1 WNHNN, CDR2 SYGVQD (reference sequence). This CDR3 has 13 amino acids. CDR3 sequence reads: CASSGDRYTEAFF. Here the CDR3 DNA reads TGCGCCAGCAGTGGGGACAGATACACTGAAGCTTTCTTT.

This clone was seen ten or more times. The rearrangement uses TRBV11-2 and TRBJ1-4; 7 nucleotides agree with TRBD1. The ends lost 4 bases at V and 7 bases at J; junction bases unmatched: 6. Germline V gene data show CDR1 as SGHAT and CDR2 as FQNNGV. This CDR3 is built from 14 residues. CDR3 protein: CASSSLGQSEKLFF. CDR3 nucleotides: TGTGCCAGCAGCTCGCTGGGACAGAGTGAAAAACTGTTTTTT.

This clone was counted at least ten times. The chain recombines TRBV7-2 with TRBJ2-1; D not resolved. The germline gives CDR1 SGHTA, CDR2 FQGNSA. This CDR3 is built from 12 residues. Trimming left V 6 bases short and J 3 bases short, with 6 bases between. The CDR3 here is CASSNFYNEQFF. CDR3 DNA sequence: TGTGCCAGCAGTAACTTCTACAATGAGCAGTTCTTC.

This clone was detected ten times or more. This chain uses TRBV7-2 with TRBJ1-2; 8 bases map to TRBD1. The CDR3 has 15 amino acids. Germline V lookup: CDR1 SGHTA, CDR2 FQGNSA. V trimming: 5 bases; J trimming: 6 bases; junction bases outside the gene matches: 11. The CDR3 bases are TGTGCCAGCAGCCAGACTATCGGACAGGGTCATGGCTACACCTTC. Translation: CASSQTIGQGHGYTF.

This clone was detected ten times or more. The chain combines TRBV28 with TRBJ2-1; 8 bases are shared with TRBD2. There are 15 residues in the CDR3. Trimming at V came to 4 bases and at J to 3 bases, leaving 5 bases not matched to a gene. Germline CDR1 and CDR2: MDHEN and SYDVKM. CDR3 DNA sequence: TGTGCCAGCAGTTACAGCGGGAGACTCTACAATGAGCAGTTCTTC. Residues: CASSYSGRLYNEQFF.

Many counts were recorded for this clone. This chain links TRBV7-8 with TRBJ2-7, with no clear D. The CDR3 sequence is 14 residues long. Trimming took off 3 bases at V and 1 base at J, with 10 bases between the two ends. Per the germline V gene, CDR1 is SGHVS and CDR2 is FQNEAQ. The CDR3 bases are TGTGCCAGCAGCTTTACGGGTCAATCCTACGAGCAGTACTTC. It specifies CASSFTGQSYEQYF.

In its sample, this clone was seen many times. This sequence joins TRBV6-6 and TRBJ2-3; 9 positions match TRBD2. CDR1 is MNHNY and CDR2 is SVGAGI in the germline V gene (reference sequence). The junction had 6 bases not matched to a gene; V was cut back by 5 bases and J by 0 bases. The CDR3 consists of 16 residues. This chain's CDR3 is CASSQRLAASTDTQYF. Written as DNA, the CDR3 is TGTGCCAGCAGTCAACGACTAGCGGCTAGCACAGATACGCAGTATTTT.

Many counts were recorded for this clone. The chain links TRBV5-6 to TRBJ1-1; D call uncertain. Germline loops: CDR1 SGHDT, CDR2 YYEEEE. This CDR3 spans 15 amino acids. The ends were cut back, 1 base at V and 0 bases at J, with 10 bases in the middle. The CDR3 region is CASSLRAELNTEAFF. CDR3 DNA: TGTGCCAGCAGCTTGAGGGCAGAGTTGAACACTGAAGCTTTCTTT.